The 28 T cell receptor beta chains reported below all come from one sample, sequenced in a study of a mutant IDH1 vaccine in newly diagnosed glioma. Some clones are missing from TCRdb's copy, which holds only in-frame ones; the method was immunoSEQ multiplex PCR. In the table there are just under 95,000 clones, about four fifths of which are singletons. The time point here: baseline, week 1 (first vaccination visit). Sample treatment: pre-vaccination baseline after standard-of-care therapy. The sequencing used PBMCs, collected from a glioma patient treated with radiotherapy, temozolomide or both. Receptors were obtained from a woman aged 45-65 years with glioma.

The CDR3 here is CASTQSGTGDNEQFF. The CDR3 DNA reads as TGTGCCAGCACCCAATCCGGGACAGGCGACAATGAGCAGTTCTTC. The V gene is TRBV6-6, the J gene TRBJ2-1, with TRBD1 identical over 8 bases. Germline values: CDR1 MNHNY, CDR2 SVGAGI (reference sequence). This CDR3 region has 15 residues. Trimming at V came to 7 bases and at J to 5 bases, leaving 10 bases not matched to a gene.

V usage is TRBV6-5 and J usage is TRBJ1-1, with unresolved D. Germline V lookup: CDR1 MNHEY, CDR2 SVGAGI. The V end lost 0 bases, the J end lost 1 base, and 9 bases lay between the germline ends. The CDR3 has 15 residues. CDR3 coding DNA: TGTGCCAGCAGTTACTCGATCACGGGGAACACTGAAGCTTTCTTT. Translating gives CASSYSITGNTEAFF.

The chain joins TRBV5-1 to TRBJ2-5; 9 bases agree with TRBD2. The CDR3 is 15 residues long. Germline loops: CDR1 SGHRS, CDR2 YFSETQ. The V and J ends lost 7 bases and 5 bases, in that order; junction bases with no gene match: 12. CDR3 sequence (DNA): TGCGCCAGCCTCAGGGGGACTAGCCTGTCTGAGACCCAGTACTTC. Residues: CASLRGTSLSETQYF.

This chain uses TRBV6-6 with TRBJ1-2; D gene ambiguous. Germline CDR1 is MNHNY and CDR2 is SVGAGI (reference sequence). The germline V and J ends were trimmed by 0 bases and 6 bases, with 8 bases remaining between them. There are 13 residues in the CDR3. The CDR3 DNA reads TGTGCCAGCAGTTACTCGACCGGGGATGGCTACACCTTC. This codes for CASSYSTGDGYTF.

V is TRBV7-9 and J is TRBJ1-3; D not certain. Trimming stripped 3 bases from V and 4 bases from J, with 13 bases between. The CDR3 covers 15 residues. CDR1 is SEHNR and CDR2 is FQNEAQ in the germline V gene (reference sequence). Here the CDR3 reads CASSLRLGFGNTIYF. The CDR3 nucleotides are TGTGCCAGCAGCTTGCGATTGGGATTCGGAAACACCATATATTTT.

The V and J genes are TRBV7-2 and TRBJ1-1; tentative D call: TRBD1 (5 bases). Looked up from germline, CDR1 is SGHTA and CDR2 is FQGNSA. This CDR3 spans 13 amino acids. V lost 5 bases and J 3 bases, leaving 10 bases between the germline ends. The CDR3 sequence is CASSPQGYTEAFF. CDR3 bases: TGTGCCAGCAGCCCCCAGGGCTACACTGAAGCTTTCTTT.

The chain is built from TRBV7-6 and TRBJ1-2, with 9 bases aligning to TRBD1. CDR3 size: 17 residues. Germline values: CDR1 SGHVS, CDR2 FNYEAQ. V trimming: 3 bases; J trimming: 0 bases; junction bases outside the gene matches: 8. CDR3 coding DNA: TGTGCCAGCAGCTTGGGACAGGGACCCAAAGCTAACTATGGCTACACCTTC. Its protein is CASSLGQGPKANYGYTF. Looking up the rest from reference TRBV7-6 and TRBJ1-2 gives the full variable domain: GAGVSQSPRYKVTKRGQDVALRCDPISGHVSLYWYRQALGQGPEFLTYFNYEAQQDKSGLPNDRFSAERPEGSISTLTIQRTEQRDSAMYRCASSLGQGPKANYGYTFGSGTRLTVV.

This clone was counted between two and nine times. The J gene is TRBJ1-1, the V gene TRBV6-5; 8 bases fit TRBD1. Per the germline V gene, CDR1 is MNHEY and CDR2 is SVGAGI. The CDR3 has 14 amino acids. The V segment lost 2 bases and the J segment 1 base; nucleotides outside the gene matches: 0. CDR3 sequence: CASSYGTGNTEAFF. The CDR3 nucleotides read TGTGCCAGCAGTTACGGGACAGGGAACACTGAAGCTTTCTTT.

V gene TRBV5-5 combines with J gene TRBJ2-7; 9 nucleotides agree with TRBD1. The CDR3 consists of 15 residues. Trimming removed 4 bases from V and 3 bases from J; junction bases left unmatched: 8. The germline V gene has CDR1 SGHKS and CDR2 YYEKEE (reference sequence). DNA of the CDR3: TGTGCCAGCAGCCCTCTCCCGGGACAGGGCTACGAGCAGTACTTC. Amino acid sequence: CASSPLPGQGYEQYF.

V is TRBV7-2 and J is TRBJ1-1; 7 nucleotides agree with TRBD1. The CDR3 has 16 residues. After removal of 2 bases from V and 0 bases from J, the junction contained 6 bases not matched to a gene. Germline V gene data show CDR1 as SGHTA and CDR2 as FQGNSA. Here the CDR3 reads CASSLLGQPVNTEAFF. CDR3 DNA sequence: TGTGCCAGCAGCTTATTGGGACAGCCGGTGAACACTGAAGCTTTCTTT.

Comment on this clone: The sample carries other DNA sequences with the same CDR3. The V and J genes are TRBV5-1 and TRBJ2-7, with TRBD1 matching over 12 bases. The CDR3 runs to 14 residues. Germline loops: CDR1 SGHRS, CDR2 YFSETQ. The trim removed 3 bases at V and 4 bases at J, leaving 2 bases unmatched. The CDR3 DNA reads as TGCGCCAGCAGCTCGGGACAGGGGGCTTACGAGCAGTACTTC. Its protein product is CASSSGQGAYEQYF.

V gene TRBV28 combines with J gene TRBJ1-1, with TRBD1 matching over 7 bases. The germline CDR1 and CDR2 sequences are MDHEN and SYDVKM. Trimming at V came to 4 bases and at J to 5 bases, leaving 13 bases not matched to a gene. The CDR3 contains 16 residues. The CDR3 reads CASSSPSRQGHTEAFF. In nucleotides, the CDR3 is TGTGCCAGCAGTTCACCCTCCCGACAGGGTCATACTGAAGCTTTCTTT.

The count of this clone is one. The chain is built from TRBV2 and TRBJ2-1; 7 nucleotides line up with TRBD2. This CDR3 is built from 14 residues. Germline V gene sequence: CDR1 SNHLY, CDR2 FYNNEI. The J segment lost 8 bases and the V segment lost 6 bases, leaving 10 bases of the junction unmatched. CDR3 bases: TGTGCCAGCAGGGGGGGGACTTCCGGCCATGAGCAGTTCTTC. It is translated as CASRGGTSGHEQFF.

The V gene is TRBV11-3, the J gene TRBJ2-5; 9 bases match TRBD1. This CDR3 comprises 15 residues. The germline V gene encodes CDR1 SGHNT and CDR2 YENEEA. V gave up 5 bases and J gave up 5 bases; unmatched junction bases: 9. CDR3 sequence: CASSEDRGGVETQYF. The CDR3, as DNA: TGTGCCAGCAGCGAGGACAGGGGAGGAGTGGAGACCCAGTACTTC.

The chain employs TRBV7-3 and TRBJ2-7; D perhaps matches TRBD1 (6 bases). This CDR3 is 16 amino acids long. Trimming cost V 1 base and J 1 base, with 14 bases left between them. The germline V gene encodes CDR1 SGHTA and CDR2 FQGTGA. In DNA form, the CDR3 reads TGTGCCAGCAGCTTAATATCGGCAGGGGCATCCTACGAGCAGTACTTC. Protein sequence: CASSLISAGASYEQYF.

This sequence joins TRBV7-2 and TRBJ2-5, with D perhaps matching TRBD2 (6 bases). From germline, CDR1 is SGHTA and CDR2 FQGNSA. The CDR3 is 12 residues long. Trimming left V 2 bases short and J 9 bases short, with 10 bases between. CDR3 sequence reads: CASSLSGGAQYF. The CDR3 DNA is TGTGCCAGCAGCTTATCAGGCGGGGCCCAGTACTTC.

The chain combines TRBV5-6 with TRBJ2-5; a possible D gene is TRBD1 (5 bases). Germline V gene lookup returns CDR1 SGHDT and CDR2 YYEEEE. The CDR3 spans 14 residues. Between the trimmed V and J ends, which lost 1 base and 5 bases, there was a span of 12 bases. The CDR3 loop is CASSLLDSFETQYF. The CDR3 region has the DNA TGTGCCAGCAGCTTGCTCGACAGCTTCGAGACCCAGTACTTC.

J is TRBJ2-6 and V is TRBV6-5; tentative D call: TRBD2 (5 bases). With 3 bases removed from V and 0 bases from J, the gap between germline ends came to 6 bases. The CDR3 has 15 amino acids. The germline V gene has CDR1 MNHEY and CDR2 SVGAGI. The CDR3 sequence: CASSYGSSGANVLTF. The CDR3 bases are TGTGCCAGCAGTTATGGGAGCTCTGGGGCCAACGTCCTGACTTTC.

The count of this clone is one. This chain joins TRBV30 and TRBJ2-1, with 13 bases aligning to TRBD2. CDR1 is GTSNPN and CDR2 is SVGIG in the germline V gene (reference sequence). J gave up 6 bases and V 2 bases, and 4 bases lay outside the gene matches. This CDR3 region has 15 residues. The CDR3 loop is CAWSRLAGGINEQFF. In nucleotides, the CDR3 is TGTGCCTGGAGTCGACTAGCGGGGGGTATCAATGAGCAGTTCTTC. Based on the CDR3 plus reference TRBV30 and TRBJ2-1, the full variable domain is SQTIHQWPATLVQPVGSPLSLECTVEGTSNPNLYWYRQAAGRGLQLLFYSVGIGQISSEVPQNLSASRPQDRQFILSSKKLLLSDSGFYLCAWSRLAGGINEQFFGPGTRLTVL.

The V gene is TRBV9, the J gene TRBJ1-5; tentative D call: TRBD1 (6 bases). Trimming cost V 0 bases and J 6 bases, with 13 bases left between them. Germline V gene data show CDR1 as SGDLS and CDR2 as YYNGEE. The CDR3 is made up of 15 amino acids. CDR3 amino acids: CASSVGTALSQPQHF. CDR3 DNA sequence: TGTGCCAGCAGCGTAGGGACAGCACTAAGTCAGCCCCAGCATTTT.

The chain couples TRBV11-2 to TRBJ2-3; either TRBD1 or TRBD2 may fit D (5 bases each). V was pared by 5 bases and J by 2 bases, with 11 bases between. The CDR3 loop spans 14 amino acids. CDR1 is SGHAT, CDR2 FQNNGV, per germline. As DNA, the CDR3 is TGTGCCAGCAGCCCGGGACGGATCACAGATACGCAGTATTTT. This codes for CASSPGRITDTQYF.

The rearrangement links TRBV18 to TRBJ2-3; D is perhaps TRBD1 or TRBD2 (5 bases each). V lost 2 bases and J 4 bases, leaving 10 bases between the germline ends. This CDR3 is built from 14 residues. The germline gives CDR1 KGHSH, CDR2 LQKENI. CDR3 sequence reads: CASSPWQGADTQYF. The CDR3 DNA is TGTGCCAGCTCACCATGGCAGGGAGCAGATACGCAGTATTTT.

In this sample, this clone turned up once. In DNA, the CDR3 is TGTGCTAGTGGTTTGGCCGACAAGGCCGAAGCTTTCTTT. Protein sequence: CASGLADKAEAFF. The chain carries TRBV12-5 and TRBJ1-1; D ambiguous. Germline loops: CDR1 LGHNT, CDR2 FRNRAP. The CDR3 loop spans 13 amino acids. The V end was cut by 1 base, the J end by 8 bases, with 11 bases between.

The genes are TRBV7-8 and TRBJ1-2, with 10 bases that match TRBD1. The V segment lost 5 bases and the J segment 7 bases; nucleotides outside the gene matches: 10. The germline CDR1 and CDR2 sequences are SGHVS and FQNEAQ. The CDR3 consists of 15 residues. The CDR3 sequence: CASSPRTGGSGGYTF. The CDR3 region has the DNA TGTGCCAGCAGCCCCCGGACAGGGGGTAGCGGTGGCTACACCTTC.

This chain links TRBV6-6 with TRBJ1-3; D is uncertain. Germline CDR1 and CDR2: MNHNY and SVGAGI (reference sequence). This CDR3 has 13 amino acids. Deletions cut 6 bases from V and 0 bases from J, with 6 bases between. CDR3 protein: CASRTGSGNTIYF. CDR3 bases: TGTGCCAGCAGGACGGGCTCTGGAAACACCATATATTTT.

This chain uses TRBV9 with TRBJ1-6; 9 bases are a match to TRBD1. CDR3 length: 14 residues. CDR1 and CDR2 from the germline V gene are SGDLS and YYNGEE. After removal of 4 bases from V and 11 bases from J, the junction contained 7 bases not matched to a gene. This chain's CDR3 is CASSLGTGLTPLHF. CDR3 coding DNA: TGTGCCAGCAGCTTAGGGACAGGGTTGACACCCCTCCACTTT. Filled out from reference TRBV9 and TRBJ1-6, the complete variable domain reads DSGVTQTPKHLITATGQRVTLRCSPRSGDLSVYWYQQSLDQGLQFLIQYYNGEERAKGNILERFSAQQFPDLHSELNLSSLELGDSALYFCASSLGTGLTPLHFGNGTRLTVT.

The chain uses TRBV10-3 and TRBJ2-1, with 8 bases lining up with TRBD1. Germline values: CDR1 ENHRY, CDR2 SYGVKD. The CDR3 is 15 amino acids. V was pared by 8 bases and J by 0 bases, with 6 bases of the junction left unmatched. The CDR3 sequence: CAIATGESSYNEQFF. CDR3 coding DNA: TGTGCCATCGCGACAGGGGAGAGCTCCTACAATGAGCAGTTCTTC.

The CDR3 DNA follows: TGTGCCAGCAGCCCTCAGGGGGTTCTACAAGGAGTGAGGTTCTTC. The encoded protein is CASSPQGVLQGVRFF. This chain links TRBV7-9 with TRBJ2-1; TRBD1 matches at 7 bases. V was clipped by 5 bases and J by 15 bases; unmatched bases: 19. The CDR3 is 15 residues long. The germline CDR1 and CDR2 sequences are SEHNR and FQNEAQ (reference sequence).